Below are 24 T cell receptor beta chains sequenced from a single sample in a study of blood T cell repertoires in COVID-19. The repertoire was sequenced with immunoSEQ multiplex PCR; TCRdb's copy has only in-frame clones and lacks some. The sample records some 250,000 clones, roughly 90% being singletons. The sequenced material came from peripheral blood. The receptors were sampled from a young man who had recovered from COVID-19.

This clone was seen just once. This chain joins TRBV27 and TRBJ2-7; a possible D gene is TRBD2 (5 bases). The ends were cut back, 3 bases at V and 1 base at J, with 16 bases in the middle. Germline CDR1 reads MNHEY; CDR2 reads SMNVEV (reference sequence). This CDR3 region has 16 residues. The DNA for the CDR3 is TGTGCCAGCAGTTTGTCCCCGGGATTTGGGTCCTACGAGCAGTACTTC. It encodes CASSLSPGFGSYEQYF.

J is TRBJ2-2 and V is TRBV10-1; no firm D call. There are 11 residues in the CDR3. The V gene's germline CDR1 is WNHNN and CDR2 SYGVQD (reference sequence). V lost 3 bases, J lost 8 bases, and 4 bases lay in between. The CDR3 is CASSEQGELFF. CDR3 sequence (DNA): TGCGCCAGCAGTGAACAGGGGGAGCTGTTTTTT.

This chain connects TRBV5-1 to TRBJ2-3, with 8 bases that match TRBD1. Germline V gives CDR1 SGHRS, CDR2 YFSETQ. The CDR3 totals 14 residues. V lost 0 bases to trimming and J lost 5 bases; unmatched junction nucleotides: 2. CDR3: CASSLGDRQDTQYF. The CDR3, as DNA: TGCGCCAGCAGCTTGGGGGACAGGCAAGATACGCAGTATTTT.

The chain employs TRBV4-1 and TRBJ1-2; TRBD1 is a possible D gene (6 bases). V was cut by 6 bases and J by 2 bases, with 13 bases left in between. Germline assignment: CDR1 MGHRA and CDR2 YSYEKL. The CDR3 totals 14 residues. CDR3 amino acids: CASRREGENYGYTF. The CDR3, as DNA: TGCGCCAGCAGGAGGGAGGGGGAGAACTATGGCTACACCTTC.

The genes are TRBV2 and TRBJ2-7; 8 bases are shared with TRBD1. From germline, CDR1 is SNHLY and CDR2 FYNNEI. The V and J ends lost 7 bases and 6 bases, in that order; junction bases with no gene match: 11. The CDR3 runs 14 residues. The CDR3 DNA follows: TGTGCCAGCACAATAGAGGACAGGGTGACCGAGCAGTACTTC. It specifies CASTIEDRVTEQYF.

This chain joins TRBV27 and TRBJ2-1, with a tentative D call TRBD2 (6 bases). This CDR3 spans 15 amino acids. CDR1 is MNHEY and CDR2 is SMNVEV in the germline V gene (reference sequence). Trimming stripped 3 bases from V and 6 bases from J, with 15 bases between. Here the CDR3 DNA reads TGTGCCAGCAGTTTGCGGGACGTTAATAGCAATGAGCAGTTCTTC. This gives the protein CASSLRDVNSNEQFF.

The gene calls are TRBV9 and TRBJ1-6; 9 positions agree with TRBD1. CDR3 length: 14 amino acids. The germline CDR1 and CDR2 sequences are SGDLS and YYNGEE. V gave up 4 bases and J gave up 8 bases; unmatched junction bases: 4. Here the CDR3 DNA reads TGTGCCAGCAGCTGGCGGACAGGGGATTCACCCCTCCACTTT. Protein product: CASSWRTGDSPLHF.

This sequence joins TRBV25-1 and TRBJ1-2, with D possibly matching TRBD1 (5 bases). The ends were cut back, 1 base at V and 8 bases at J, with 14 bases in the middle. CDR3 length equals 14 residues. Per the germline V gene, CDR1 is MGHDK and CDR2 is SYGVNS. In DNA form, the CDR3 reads TGTGCCAGCAGTGAATTTTTCGACAGTTCCGGCTACACCTTC. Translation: CASSEFFDSSGYTF.

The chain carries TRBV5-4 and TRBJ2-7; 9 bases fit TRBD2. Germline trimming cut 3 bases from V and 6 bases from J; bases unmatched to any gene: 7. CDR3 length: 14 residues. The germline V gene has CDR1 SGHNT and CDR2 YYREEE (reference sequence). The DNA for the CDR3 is TGTGCCAGCAGCTGGGGGGGACTAGCTAGCGAGCAGTACTTC. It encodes CASSWGGLASEQYF.

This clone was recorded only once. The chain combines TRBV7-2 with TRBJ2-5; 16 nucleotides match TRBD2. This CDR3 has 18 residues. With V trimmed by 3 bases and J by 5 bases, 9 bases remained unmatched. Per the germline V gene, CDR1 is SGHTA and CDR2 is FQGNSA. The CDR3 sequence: CASSLGLAGGQRGETQYF. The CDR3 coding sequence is TGTGCCAGCAGCTTGGGACTAGCGGGGGGGCAAAGAGGGGAGACCCAGTACTTC.

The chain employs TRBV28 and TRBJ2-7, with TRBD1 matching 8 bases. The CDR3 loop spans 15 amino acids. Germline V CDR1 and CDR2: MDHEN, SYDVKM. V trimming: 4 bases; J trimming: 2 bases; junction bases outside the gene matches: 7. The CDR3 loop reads CASSSTGTGAYEQYF. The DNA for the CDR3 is TGTGCCAGCAGTTCCACCGGGACAGGAGCCTACGAGCAGTACTTC.

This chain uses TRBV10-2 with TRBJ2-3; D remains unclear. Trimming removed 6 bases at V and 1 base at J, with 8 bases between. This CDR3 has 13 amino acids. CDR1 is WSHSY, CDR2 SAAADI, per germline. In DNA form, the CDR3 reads TGCGCCAGCAGGATTTCGGGCACAGATACGCAGTATTTT. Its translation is CASRISGTDTQYF.

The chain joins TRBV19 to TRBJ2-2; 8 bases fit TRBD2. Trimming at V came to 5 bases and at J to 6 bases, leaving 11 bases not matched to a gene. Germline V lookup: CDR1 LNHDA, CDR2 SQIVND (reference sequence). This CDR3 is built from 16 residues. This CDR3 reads CASSLLGLARAGELFF. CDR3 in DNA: TGTGCCAGTAGTCTATTAGGACTAGCTCGGGCCGGGGAGCTGTTTTTT.

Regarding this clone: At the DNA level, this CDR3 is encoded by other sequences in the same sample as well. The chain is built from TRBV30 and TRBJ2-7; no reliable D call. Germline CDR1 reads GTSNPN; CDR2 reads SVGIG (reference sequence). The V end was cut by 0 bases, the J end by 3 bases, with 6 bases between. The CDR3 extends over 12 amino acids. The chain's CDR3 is CAWSVASYEQYF. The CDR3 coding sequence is TGTGCCTGGAGTGTAGCGAGCTACGAGCAGTACTTC.

The CDR3 spells CASSLTGDSPEGFF. The CDR3, as DNA: TGTGCCAGCTCGCTTACAGGGGACTCACCTGAGGGTTTCTTT. The chain uses TRBV18 and TRBJ1-1, with 7 bases identical to TRBD1. From germline, CDR1 is KGHSH and CDR2 LQKENI. The CDR3 covers 14 residues. Trimming took 6 bases from V and 13 from J; bases not matched to a gene: 17.

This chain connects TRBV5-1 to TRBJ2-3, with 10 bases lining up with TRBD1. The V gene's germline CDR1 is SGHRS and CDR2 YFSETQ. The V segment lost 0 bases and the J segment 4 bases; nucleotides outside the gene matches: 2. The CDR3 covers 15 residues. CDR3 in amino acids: CASSLETGGPDTQYF. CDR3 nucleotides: TGCGCCAGCAGCTTGGAGACAGGGGGCCCAGATACGCAGTATTTT. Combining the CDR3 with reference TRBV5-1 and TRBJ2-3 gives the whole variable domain KAGVTQTPRYLIKTRGQQVTLSCSPISGHRSVSWYQQTPGQGLQFLFEYFSETQRNKGNFPGRFSGRQFSNSRSEMNVSTLELGDSALYLCASSLETGGPDTQYFGPGTRLTVL.

CDR3 nucleotides: TGTGCCAGCAGCTCCACTTTCCCACCCCAGGGGGGGGAGCTGTTTTTT. This sequence encodes CASSSTFPPQGGELFF. The chain joins TRBV7-6 to TRBJ2-2; perhaps TRBD1 as D (6 bases). The germline CDR1 and CDR2 sequences are SGHVS and FNYEAQ. V lost 4 bases, J lost 8 bases, and 20 bases lay in between. This CDR3 spans 16 amino acids.

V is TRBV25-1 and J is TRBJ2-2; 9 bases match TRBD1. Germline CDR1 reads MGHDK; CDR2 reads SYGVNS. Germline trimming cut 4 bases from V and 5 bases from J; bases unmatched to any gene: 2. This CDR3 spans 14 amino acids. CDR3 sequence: CASSATGGTGELFF. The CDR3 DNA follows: TGTGCCAGCAGTGCGACAGGGGGGACCGGGGAGCTGTTTTTT.

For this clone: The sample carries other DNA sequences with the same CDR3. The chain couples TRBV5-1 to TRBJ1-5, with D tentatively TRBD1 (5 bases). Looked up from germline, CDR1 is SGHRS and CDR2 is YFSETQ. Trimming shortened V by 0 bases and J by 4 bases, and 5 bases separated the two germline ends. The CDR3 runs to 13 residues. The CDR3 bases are TGCGCCAGCAGCTTGGCAGGGAATCAGCCCCAGCATTTT. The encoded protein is CASSLAGNQPQHF.

CDR3 residues: CASSEGGQGSDTQYF. DNA of the CDR3: TGTGCCAGCAGTGAAGGGGGGCAGGGGTCAGATACGCAGTATTTT. This chain joins TRBV6-1 and TRBJ2-3, with D possibly being TRBD1 (6 bases). Germline V CDR1 and CDR2: MNHNS, SASEGT. Trimming removed 1 base from V and 4 bases from J, with 12 bases in between. The CDR3 is 15 residues long.

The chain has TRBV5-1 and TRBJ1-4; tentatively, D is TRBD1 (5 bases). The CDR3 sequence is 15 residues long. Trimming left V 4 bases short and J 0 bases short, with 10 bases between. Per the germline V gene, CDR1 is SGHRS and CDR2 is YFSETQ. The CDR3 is CASSPDSATNEKLFF. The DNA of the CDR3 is TGCGCCAGCAGCCCCGACAGTGCAACTAATGAAAAACTGTTTTTT.

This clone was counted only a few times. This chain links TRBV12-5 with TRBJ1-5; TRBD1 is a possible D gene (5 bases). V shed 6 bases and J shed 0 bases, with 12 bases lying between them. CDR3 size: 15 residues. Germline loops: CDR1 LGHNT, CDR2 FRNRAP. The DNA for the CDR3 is TGTGCTAGTGGGCGGGGGTACTATAGCAATCAGCCCCAGCATTTT. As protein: CASGRGYYSNQPQHF. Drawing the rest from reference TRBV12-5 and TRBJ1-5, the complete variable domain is DARVTQTPRHKVTEMGQEVTMRCQPILGHNTVFWYRQTMMQGLELLAYFRNRAPLDDSGMPKDRFSAEMPDATLATLKIQPSEPRDSAVYFCASGRGYYSNQPQHFGDGTRLSIL.

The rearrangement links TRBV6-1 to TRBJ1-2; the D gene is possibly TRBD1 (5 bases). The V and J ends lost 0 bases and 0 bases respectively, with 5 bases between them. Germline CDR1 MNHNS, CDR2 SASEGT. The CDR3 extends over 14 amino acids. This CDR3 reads CASSEATANYGYTF. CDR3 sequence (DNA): TGTGCCAGCAGTGAAGCGACAGCTAACTATGGCTACACCTTC.

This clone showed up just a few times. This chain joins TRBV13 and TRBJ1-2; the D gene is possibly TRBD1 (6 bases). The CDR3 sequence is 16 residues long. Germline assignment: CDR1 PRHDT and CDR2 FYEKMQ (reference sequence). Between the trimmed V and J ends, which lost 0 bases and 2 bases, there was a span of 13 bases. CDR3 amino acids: CASSLGRARGNYGYTF. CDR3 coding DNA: TGTGCCAGCAGCTTAGGTAGGGCCAGGGGCAACTATGGCTACACCTTC.